What follows are 10 T cell receptor beta chains derived from one specimen sequenced in a study of T-cell memory formation after mild COVID-19. TCRdb reprocessed the 5' RACE reads via MiXCR and lists one record per CDR3 protein. The sample lists about 130,000 distinct CDR3 sequences; 15% to 20% were seen once. Sequenced input: PBMCs or a T cell subset sorted from them (not recorded which). These receptors were collected from an adult woman who had mild COVID-19 (a few samples of this study predate the infection). Cell type and time point are not known.

The chain has TRBV7-2 and TRBJ2-3, with D maybe TRBD2 (5 bases). Germline loops: CDR1 SGHTA, CDR2 FQGNSA. V dropped 1 base and J dropped 5 bases, with 16 bases sitting between them. The CDR3 extends over 16 amino acids. The CDR3 loop reads CASSLVASMHGDTQYF. In nucleotides, the CDR3 is TGTGCCAGCAGCTTAGTGGCTAGCATGCATGGAGATACGCAGTATTTT.

V gene TRBV3-1 combines with J gene TRBJ2-4, with D maybe TRBD2 (5 bases). Germline CDR1 and CDR2: LGHDT and YNNKEL (reference sequence). The CDR3 runs 14 residues. V was trimmed by 2 bases and J by 6 bases, leaving 11 bases between them. CDR3 in amino acids: CASSQQASTNIQYF. CDR3 sequence (DNA): TGTGCCAGCAGCCAACAGGCTAGCACAAACATTCAGTACTTC. Supplemented by reference TRBV3-1 and TRBJ2-4, the full variable domain reads DTAVSQTPKYLVTQMGNDKSIKCEQNLGHDTMYWYKQDSKKFLKIMFSYNNKELIINETVPNRFSPKSPDKAHLNLHINSLELGDSAVYFCASSQQASTNIQYFGAGTRLSVL.

This rearrangement joins TRBV6-5 to TRBJ1-1; D is possibly TRBD1 (6 bases). Germline V CDR1 and CDR2: MNHEY, SVGAGI. The CDR3 extends over 12 amino acids. Trimming left V 6 bases short and J 11 bases short, with 16 bases between. The CDR3 region is CASSKKQGGAFF. CDR3 nucleotide sequence: TGTGCCAGCAGCAAAAAACAGGGAGGCGCTTTCTTT.

This clonotype was detected a few times. This chain connects TRBV20-1 to TRBJ1-5; D not certain. Germline CDR1 is DFQATT and CDR2 is SNEGSKA (reference sequence). The CDR3 is made up of 13 amino acids. V was shortened by 3 bases and J by 11 bases, with 17 bases between the two germline ends. The CDR3 nucleotides read TGCAGTGCTAGGACCCTCGGACCTGAAGCCCAGCATTTT. Translating gives CSARTLGPEAQHF.

This clonotype was seen a few times. The chain combines TRBV5-6 with TRBJ2-1; the D gene is possibly TRBD2 (6 bases). Per the germline V gene, CDR1 is SGHDT and CDR2 is YYEEEE. This CDR3 spans 12 amino acids. V was cut by 7 bases and J by 4 bases, with 9 bases left in between. The CDR3 region is CASSRGYNEQFF. The CDR3 nucleotides are TGTGCCAGCTCTCGGGGGTACAATGAGCAGTTCTTC. Filled out from reference TRBV5-6 and TRBJ2-1, the complete variable domain reads DAGVTQSPTHLIKTRGQQVTLRCSPKSGHDTVSWYQQALGQGPQFIFQYYEEEERQRGNFPDRFSGHQFPNYSSELNVNALLLGDSALYLCASSRGYNEQFFGPGTRLTVL.

There are a few counts of this clonotype. V usage is TRBV6-6 and J usage is TRBJ2-7, with TRBD1 matching 9 bases. V was clipped by 7 bases and J by 2 bases; unmatched bases: 12. The length of the CDR3 is 16 residues. CDR1 is MNHNY, CDR2 SVGAGI, per germline (reference sequence). The CDR3 sequence: CASNPPDRTGAYEQYF. The CDR3 nucleotides are TGTGCCAGCAACCCACCCGACCGGACAGGGGCCTACGAGCAGTACTTC.

The chain employs TRBV30 and TRBJ1-1; D not certain. Between the trimmed V and J ends, which lost 2 bases and 6 bases, there was a span of 13 bases. The CDR3 loop spans 13 amino acids. Germline V gene sequence: CDR1 GTSNPN, CDR2 SVGIG (reference sequence). DNA of the CDR3: TGTGCCTGGAGTAGGAGGGCAGGCGCTGAAGCTTTCTTT. Protein: CAWSRRAGAEAFF.

V usage is TRBV12-3 or TRBV12-4 and J usage is TRBJ1-5, with 7 bases fitting TRBD1. J lost 4 bases, V lost 4 bases, and 1 base had no gene match. The CDR3 is 13 amino acids. The CDR3 coding sequence is TGTGCCAGCAGTTCGGGACAGAATCAGCCCCAGCATTTT. Translation: CASSSGQNQPQHF.

This chain links TRBV5-1 with TRBJ2-5, with a weak D call TRBD2 (5 bases). This CDR3 contains 11 residues. Germline assignment: CDR1 SGHRS and CDR2 YFSETQ. V lost 5 bases, J lost 7 bases, and 9 bases lay in between. The DNA of the CDR3 is TGCGCCAGCAGATCCGAGGGGACCCAGTACTTC. This gives the protein CASRSEGTQYF.

V usage is TRBV5-1 and J usage is TRBJ2-1; 9 bases fit TRBD1. CDR1 SGHRS and CDR2 YFSETQ come from the germline V gene. The junction had 13 bases not matched to a gene; V was cut back by 0 bases and J by 6 bases. This CDR3 is 18 amino acids long. The CDR3 here is CASSLDLEKGTGSNEQFF. DNA for the CDR3: TGCGCCAGCAGCTTGGACCTTGAGAAGGGGACAGGGTCCAATGAGCAGTTCTTC.